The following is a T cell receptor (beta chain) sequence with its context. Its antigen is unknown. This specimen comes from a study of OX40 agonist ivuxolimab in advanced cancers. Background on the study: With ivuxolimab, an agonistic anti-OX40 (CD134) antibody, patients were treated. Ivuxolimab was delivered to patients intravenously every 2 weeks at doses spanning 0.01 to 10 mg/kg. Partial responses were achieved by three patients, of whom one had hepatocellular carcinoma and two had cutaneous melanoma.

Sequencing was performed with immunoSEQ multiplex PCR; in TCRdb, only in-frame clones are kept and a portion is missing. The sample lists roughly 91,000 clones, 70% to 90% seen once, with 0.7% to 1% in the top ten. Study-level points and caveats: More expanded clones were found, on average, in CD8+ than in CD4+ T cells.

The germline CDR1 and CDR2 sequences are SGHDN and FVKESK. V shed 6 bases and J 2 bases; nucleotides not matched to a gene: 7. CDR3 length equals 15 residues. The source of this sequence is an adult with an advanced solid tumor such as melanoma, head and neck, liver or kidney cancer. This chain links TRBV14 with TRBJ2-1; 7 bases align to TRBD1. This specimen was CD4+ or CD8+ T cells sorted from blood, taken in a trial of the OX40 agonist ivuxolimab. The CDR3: CASSPSRGPYNEQFF. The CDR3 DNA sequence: TGTGCCAGCAGTCCCTCGAGGGGGCCCTACAATGAGCAGTTCTTC.